Sequencing of this T cell receptor beta chain was carried out in a study of blood T cell repertoires in COVID-19. Sequencing used immunoSEQ multiplex PCR; TCRdb keeps in-frame clones, though not all of them. The sample holds about 340,000 clones, about 87% seen once. The germline V and J ends were trimmed by 0 bases and 2 bases, with 6 bases remaining between them. Germline assignment: CDR1 MNHEY and CDR2 SMNVEV (reference sequence). The CDR3 sequence is 14 residues long. This clonotype was sampled from a woman aged 45-65 years with COVID-19, enrolled during active disease. The chain employs TRBV27 and TRBJ2-3; no clear D. Sequencing input: peripheral blood. CDR3 DNA sequence: TGTGCCAGCAGTTTATCGACAACCACAGATACGCAGTATTTT. Protein: CASSLSTTTDTQYF.